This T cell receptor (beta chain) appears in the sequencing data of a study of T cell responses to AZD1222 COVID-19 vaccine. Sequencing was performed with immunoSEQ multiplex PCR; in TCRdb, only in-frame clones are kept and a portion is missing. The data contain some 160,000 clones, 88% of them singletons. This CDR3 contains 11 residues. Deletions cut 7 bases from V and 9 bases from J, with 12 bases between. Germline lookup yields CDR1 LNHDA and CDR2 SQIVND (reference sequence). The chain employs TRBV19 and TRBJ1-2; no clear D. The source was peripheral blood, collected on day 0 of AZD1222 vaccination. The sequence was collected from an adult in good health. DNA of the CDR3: TGTGCCAGTATCAGTGGAGGTAGCTACACCTTC. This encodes CASISGGSYTF.